These 22 T cell receptor beta chains came from one sample sequenced in a study of T-cell reconstitution after alpha-beta-depleted transplantation in children. Using unique molecular identifiers, the investigators prepared the TCRbeta library. One entry per CDR3 protein, called by TCRdb with MiXCR from the PCR reads. The table includes about 460,000 distinct CDR3 sequences, about 10% detected once. Sequencing used PBMCs, obtained before TCRalphabeta/CD19-depleted stem cell transplant. These receptors originate from a child aged 2-15 years with inherited bone marrow failure, due to receive a stem cell transplant.

This clonotype appeared many times. The rearrangement uses TRBV3-1 and TRBJ2-7; 9 bases are shared with TRBD1. Per germline, CDR1 LGHDT and CDR2 YNNKEL (reference sequence). V was pared by 4 bases and J by 6 bases, with 13 bases of the junction left unmatched. The CDR3 is 16 amino acids. CDR3 loop: CASSPQPGTGLFEQYF. CDR3 DNA: TGTGCCAGCAGCCCTCAACCCGGGACAGGGTTATTCGAGCAGTACTTC.

This clonotype has just a few counts. This chain links TRBV27 with TRBJ1-1; D not resolved. This CDR3 comprises 15 residues. With 2 bases removed from V and 0 bases from J, the gap between germline ends came to 10 bases. Germline CDR1 MNHEY, CDR2 SMNVEV (reference sequence). CDR3 bases: TGTGCCAGCAGTTTAGGCCGAGCCATGAACACTGAAGCTTTCTTT. This sequence encodes CASSLGRAMNTEAFF.

This clonotype was seen at least ten times. V and J are TRBV12-3 or TRBV12-4 and TRBJ2-5; 9 nucleotides line up with TRBD1. This CDR3 spans 14 amino acids. With V trimmed by 6 bases and J by 1 base, 3 bases remained unmatched. The CDR3 nucleotides read TGTGCCAGCAGCCCGGGACAGGGCCAAGAGACCCAGTACTTC. This translates into CASSPGQGQETQYF.

This clonotype was picked up one time. This sequence joins TRBV13 and TRBJ2-7; D is unclear. The V gene lost 2 bases and the J gene lost 2 bases, with 10 bases spanning the gap. There are 14 residues in the CDR3. CDR1 and CDR2 from the germline V gene are PRHDT and FYEKMQ (reference sequence). The CDR3 sequence is CASSLSTSPYEQYF. CDR3 DNA: TGTGCCAGCAGCTTAAGTACCTCGCCCTACGAGCAGTACTTC. The full variable domain, its missing parts supplied by reference TRBV13 and TRBJ2-7, is AAGVIQSPRHLIKEKRETATLKCYPIPRHDTVYWYQQGPGQDPQFLISFYEKMQSDKGSIPDRFSAQQFSDYHSELNMSSLELGDSALYFCASSLSTSPYEQYFGPGTRLTVT.

Regarding this clonotype: A much larger clone is a single base away; this may be a read error. The rearrangement joins TRBV3-1 to TRBJ2-3; no clear D. Trimming took off 1 base at V and 4 bases at J, with 9 bases between the two ends. Germline assignment: CDR1 LGHDT and CDR2 YNNKEL (reference sequence). The CDR3 totals 14 residues. The CDR3: CASSQVASADTQYF. Written as DNA, the CDR3 is TGTGCCAGCAGCCAAGTAGCCAGCGCAGATACGCAGTATTTT.

Of note for this clonotype: Since a much larger clone is just one base distant, this may be a read error. This chain joins TRBV21-1 and TRBJ2-3; TRBD2 is the table's D call and was not checked against the DNA. TRBV21-1 represents a pseudogene. This CDR3 is 16 amino acids long. This CDR3 is CASSPGDSTSTDTQYF. The CDR3 coding sequence is TGTGCCAGCAGCCCCGGGGACTCCACAAGCACAGATACGCAGTATTTT.

The table lists this clonotype with many counts. The V gene is TRBV12-3 or TRBV12-4, the J gene TRBJ1-5; unclear D gene. Trimming shortened V by 3 bases and J by 2 bases, and 5 bases separated the two germline ends. This CDR3 is 13 amino acids long. The CDR3 loop is CASSFGGNQPQHF. CDR3 sequence (DNA): TGTGCCAGCAGTTTCGGAGGCAATCAGCCCCAGCATTTT.

This clonotype was seen repeatedly, ten times or more. The V and J genes are TRBV7-2 and TRBJ2-7; D unresolved. CDR1 is SGHTA, CDR2 FQGNSA, per germline. With 5 bases removed from V and 0 bases from J, the gap between germline ends came to 11 bases. This CDR3 region has 14 residues. The CDR3, as DNA: TGTGCCAGCAGCGCCGACGGTTACTCCTACGAGCAGTACTTC. It is translated as CASSADGYSYEQYF.

This clonotype was counted many times. The CDR3 sequence: CASSLEGLATPKYNEQFF. The CDR3 DNA follows: TGCGCCAGCAGCTTGGAAGGACTAGCGACGCCTAAGTACAATGAGCAGTTCTTC. The J gene is TRBJ2-1, the V gene TRBV5-1, with TRBD2 identical over 9 bases. V was clipped by 0 bases and J by 4 bases; unmatched bases: 11. CDR1 is SGHRS and CDR2 is YFSETQ in the germline V gene. The CDR3 has 18 residues.

This clonotype was counted many times. The chain employs TRBV6-2 or TRBV6-3 and TRBJ2-1; D unclear. The CDR3 covers 13 residues. V lost 3 bases, J lost 8 bases, and 11 bases lay in between. Germline CDR1 reads MNHEY; CDR2 reads SVGEGT. DNA for the CDR3: TGTGCCAGCAGTTATAAAGGGATCTATGAGCAGTTCTTC. Its protein is CASSYKGIYEQFF.

This clonotype was seen repeatedly, ten times or more. This rearrangement joins TRBV20-1 to TRBJ1-6, with D possibly TRBD1 on 5 matching bases. The germline V gene encodes CDR1 DFQATT and CDR2 SNEGSKA (reference sequence). Trimming pared 6 bases from V and 10 bases from J, leaving 19 bases between. The CDR3 is made up of 14 amino acids. CDR3 sequence (DNA): TGCAGTGCCCCACCGGGGGACTTAGGGTCACCCCTCCACTTT. Protein: CSAPPGDLGSPLHF.

With regard to this clonotype: This may be a read error, as it is one base from a much larger clone. The CDR3 protein is CASSQGSVRTGELFF. CDR3 in DNA: TGCGCCAGCAGCCAAGGAAGCGTGAGAACCGGGGAGCTGTTTTTT. V and J are TRBV4-3 and TRBJ2-2, with D uncertain. CDR3 size: 15 residues. V lost 1 base and J 5 bases, leaving 11 bases between the germline ends. Looked up from germline, CDR1 is LGHNA and CDR2 is YSLEER.

Ten or more counts support this clonotype. The chain carries TRBV12-3 or TRBV12-4 and TRBJ1-2; D is uncertain. The CDR3 is 13 amino acids. V was pared by 3 bases and J by 4 bases, with 9 bases between. The CDR3 reads CASSFFPSYGYTF. CDR3 DNA: TGTGCCAGCAGTTTCTTCCCTAGCTATGGCTACACCTTC.

This sequence joins TRBV29-1 and TRBJ2-3; TRBD1 or TRBD2 may be the D gene (6 bases each). The CDR3 is 15 residues long. CDR1 SQVTM and CDR2 ANQGSEA come from the germline V gene. V shed 4 bases and J shed 2 bases, with 16 bases lying between them. DNA of the CDR3: TGCAGCGTTGCAGGCCGGGGGCTGCTCACAGATACGCAGTATTTT. It is translated as CSVAGRGLLTDTQYF.

The chain is built from TRBV20-1 and TRBJ2-5, with D possibly being TRBD2 (5 bases). The germline CDR1 and CDR2 sequences are DFQATT and SNEGSKA (reference sequence). Trimming cost V 7 bases and J 4 bases, with 16 bases left between them. This CDR3 region has 13 residues. Here the CDR3 reads CSGTSGMVETQYF. In DNA form, the CDR3 reads TGCAGTGGAACCTCCGGGATGGTAGAGACCCAGTACTTC.

This clonotype was picked up a small number of times. The chain recombines TRBV3-1 with TRBJ2-3; D perhaps matches TRBD2 (6 bases). CDR3 length equals 17 residues. Germline assignment: CDR1 LGHDT and CDR2 YNNKEL (reference sequence). V was shortened by 3 bases and J by 6 bases, with 22 bases between the two germline ends. The CDR3 DNA sequence: TGTGCCAGCAGCCACCTCTCCCCGGGACTCCTTGACGATACGCAGTATTTT. As protein: CASSHLSPGLLDDTQYF.

Many counts were recorded for this clonotype. V gene TRBV7-2 combines with J gene TRBJ2-3; 7 positions agree with TRBD1. V was pared by 5 bases and J by 4 bases, with 15 bases of the junction left unmatched. The CDR3 spans 17 residues. CDR1 and CDR2 (germline): SGHTA, FQGNSA. CDR3 sequence: CASSPRPLTGIPDTQYF. CDR3 sequence (DNA): TGTGCCAGCAGCCCCAGGCCATTGACAGGGATACCAGATACGCAGTATTTT.

The sample holds many counts of this clonotype. This chain connects TRBV4-1 to TRBJ2-4; 7 bases are a match to TRBD1. CDR3 length: 14 residues. V lost 0 bases, J lost 8 bases, and 4 bases stayed unmatched. Germline V gene sequence: CDR1 MGHRA, CDR2 YSYEKL. DNA for the CDR3: TGCGCCAGCAGCCAAGATACCCAGGGGGACATTCAGTACTTC. This translates into CASSQDTQGDIQYF.

In this sample, this clonotype turned up many times. J is TRBJ1-5 and V is TRBV12-3 or TRBV12-4; 8 positions match TRBD1. The CDR3 is made up of 15 amino acids. V lost 6 bases to trimming and J lost 2 bases; unmatched junction nucleotides: 6. The CDR3 spells CASRSTGAGNQPQHF. As DNA, the CDR3 is TGTGCCAGCAGATCGACAGGGGCGGGCAATCAGCCCCAGCATTTT.

This clonotype was detected ten times or more. The chain uses TRBV11-2 and TRBJ2-4, with unresolved D. The CDR3 runs to 14 residues. The germline V gene has CDR1 SGHAT and CDR2 FQNNGV. Trimming pared 1 base from V and 0 bases from J, leaving 4 bases between. CDR3 in amino acids: CASSLVLAKNIQYF. The CDR3 DNA is TGTGCCAGCAGCTTAGTATTAGCCAAAAACATTCAGTACTTC.

The sample holds many counts of this clonotype. The chain recombines TRBV18 with TRBJ2-4; TRBD2 aligns across 13 bases. The ends lost 3 bases at V and 3 bases at J; junction bases unmatched: 11. The CDR3 length is 19 residues. Per the germline V gene, CDR1 is KGHSH and CDR2 is LQKENI. The CDR3 DNA reads as TGTGCCAGCTCACCTCTAGGACTAGCGGGAGAAGCTAACAAAAACATTCAGTACTTC. It codes for CASSPLGLAGEANKNIQYF.

CDR3: CAISAPPGLATYNEQFF. The CDR3, as DNA: TGTGCCATCAGTGCCCCACCCGGACTAGCGACCTACAATGAGCAGTTCTTC. The J gene is TRBJ2-1, the V gene TRBV10-3; 9 bases match TRBD2. The V segment lost 4 bases and the J segment 2 bases; nucleotides outside the gene matches: 9. Per the germline V gene, CDR1 is ENHRY and CDR2 is SYGVKD. The CDR3 extends over 17 amino acids.